This T cell receptor beta chain was recorded in a study of control samples from healthy donors and cancer patients. Clones were read by immunoSEQ multiplex PCR, and TCRdb kept only the in-frame ones, dropping some. The table includes over 80,000 clones, roughly four fifths detected once. This clone was observed once. The CDR3 loop spans 15 amino acids. Germline V CDR1 and CDR2: ENHRY, SYGVKD. Trimming removed 2 bases from V and 1 base from J, with 11 bases in between. The TCR was taken from a man aged 60 to 69 in good health. Input material: blood. The chain joins TRBV10-3 to TRBJ1-1; D possibly corresponds to TRBD1 (5 bases). The CDR3 DNA is TGTGCCATCAGTGAGCAGGGCGCCGGGAACACTGAAGCTTTCTTT. It encodes CAISEQGAGNTEAFF.